This is a list of T cell receptor beta chains from one sample in a study of cytomegalovirus exposure and HLA in healthy donors. Profiling relied on immunoSEQ multiplex PCR, and the TCRdb table lists in-frame clones only, not all of them. The repertoire holds around 99,000 clones, with approximately 70% as singletons. Sequenced material: PBMCs. The receptors shown here come from a woman between 65 and 79 years old in good health and CMV-seropositive. CDR3s include the opening cysteine and the closing phenylalanine or tryptophan. Each record gives: clone size, J gene, D gene, V gene, CDR3 protein, CDR3 DNA. D genes are given only for firm matches. Only some rows state a clone size, as once, few, many or a class for expanded clones.

-	TRBJ2-6	TRBD1	TRBV7-2	CASSLADRAGANVLTF	TGTGCCAGCAGCTTAGCGGACAGGGCTGGGGCCAACGTCCTGACTTTC
-	TRBJ2-3	TRBD2	TRBV7-2	CASSLDRSGVVMGTQYF	TGTGCCAGCAGCTTAGATAGAAGCGGGGTGGTGATGGGTACGCAGTATTTT
-	TRBJ2-5	TRBD1	TRBV7-8	CASSTTGQGLKETQYF	TGTGCCAGCAGCACTACGGGACAGGGGTTAAAAGAGACCCAGTACTTC
-	TRBJ2-3	TRBD2	TRBV7-8	CASSLSLAGGSDTQYF	TGTGCCAGCAGCCTCTCCTTAGCGGGGGGGTCAGATACGCAGTATTTT
once	TRBJ2-3	TRBD1	TRBV7-9	CASSLGRLDRYTDTQYF	TGCGCCAGCAGCTTAGGGAGATTGGACAGGTACACAGATACGCAGTATTTT
-	TRBJ1-2	-	TRBV2	CASSERRGSYTF	TGTGCCAGCAGTGAAAGGCGGGGCAGCTACACCTTC
-	TRBJ1-4	TRBD1	TRBV18	CASSPRSTGGIEKLFF	TGTGCCAGCTCACCACGGTCGACAGGGGGAATTGAAAAACTGTTTTTT
-	TRBJ1-6	-	TRBV6-5	CASTTGGLHSPLHF	TGTGCCAGCACCACCGGGGGGCTCCATTCACCCCTCCACTTT
few	TRBJ2-3	TRBD2	TRBV7-8	CASSLLAGGSTDTQYF	TGTGCCAGCAGCCTACTAGCGGGGGGGAGCACAGATACGCAGTATTTT
-	TRBJ2-7	-	TRBV27	CASSDRTGIDYEQYF	TGTGCCAGCAGTGACCGGACGGGGATAGACTACGAGCAGTACTTC
-	TRBJ2-7	TRBD2	TRBV15	CATSRDPGGVYEQYF	TGTGCCACCAGCAGAGATCCGGGGGGGGTCTACGAGCAGTACTTC
-	TRBJ1-2	TRBD1	TRBV30	CAWRVWGTGALYGYTF	TGTGCCTGGAGAGTGTGGGGTACAGGGGCCCTCTATGGCTACACCTTC
-	TRBJ2-5	TRBD2	TRBV7-2	CASSPPSSGVETQYF	TGTGCCAGCAGCCCTCCGAGCAGCGGGGTAGAGACCCAGTACTTC
-	TRBJ1-1	-	TRBV29-1	CSVRDTHEAFF	TGCAGCGTCCGAGACACTCATGAAGCTTTCTTT
-	TRBJ1-3	-	TRBV25-1	CASRTGFSGNTIYF	TGTGCCAGCAGAACAGGGTTCTCTGGAAACACCATATATTTT
-	TRBJ1-6	-	TRBV19	CASSIGGQSGSPLHF	TGTGCCAGTAGTATAGGAGGGCAGAGTGGATCACCCCTCCACTTT
-	TRBJ1-1	-	TRBV5-1	CASSPPGTEAFF	TGCGCCAGCAGCCCCCCGGGGACTGAAGCTTTCTTT
-	TRBJ2-2	-	TRBV7-3	CASSLSVITGELFF	TGTGCCAGCAGCTTATCAGTGATCACCGGGGAGCTGTTTTTT
-	TRBJ1-1	-	TRBV5-4	CASSGQAQIMNTEAFF	TGTGCCAGCAGCGGGCAGGCGCAAATCATGAACACTGAAGCTTTCTTT
few	TRBJ1-4	TRBD1	TRBV7-9	CASSLTTGFGTNEKLFF	TGTGCCAGCAGCTTAACGACAGGGTTCGGAACTAATGAAAAACTGTTTTTT
few	TRBJ1-4	TRBD1	TRBV4-2	CASSEADRVRNEKLFF	TGTGCCAGCAGCGAAGCGGACAGGGTTCGCAATGAAAAACTGTTTTTT
few	TRBJ2-1	TRBD2	TRBV30	CAWRNSGGYNEQFF	TGTGCCTGGAGAAATAGCGGGGGGTACAATGAGCAGTTCTTC
-	TRBJ2-1	TRBD1	TRBV2	CASSEGALREQFF	TGTGCCAGCAGCGAGGGGGCCCTTAGGGAGCAGTTCTTC
-	TRBJ1-4	TRBD1	TRBV5-1	CASSLRGQDNEKLFF	TGCGCCAGCAGCTTGAGGGGACAGGACAATGAAAAACTGTTTTTT
-	TRBJ1-2	TRBD1	TRBV7-2	CASSSYDRVDYGYTF	TGTGCCAGCAGCTCATATGACAGGGTCGACTATGGCTACACCTTC
-	TRBJ2-1	-	TRBV29-1	CSVERQGSNEQFF	TGCAGCGTTGAGCGGCAGGGATCCAATGAGCAGTTCTTC
once	TRBJ2-5	TRBD2	TRBV30	CAWSSSSGGGSRQTQYF	TGTGCCTGGAGTAGCTCTAGCGGGGGTGGATCAAGACAGACCCAGTACTTC
-	TRBJ1-2	-	TRBV6-1	CASSGQFPYYGYTF	TGTGCCAGCAGTGGACAGTTCCCCTACTATGGCTACACCTTC
-	TRBJ2-2	-	TRBV5-1	CASSLQETGELFF	TGCGCCAGCAGCCTACAGGAGACCGGGGAGCTGTTTTTT
-	TRBJ1-2	-	TRBV18	CASLLTEDYGYTF	TGTGCCAGCTTACTTACAGAAGACTATGGCTACACCTTC
-	TRBJ2-1	-	TRBV11-2	CASSTWSAGGSEQFF	TGTGCCAGCAGCACATGGTCGGCCGGGGGTTCAGAGCAGTTCTTC
-	TRBJ2-7	TRBD1	TRBV7-2	CASRSGTAYEQYF	TGTGCCAGCAGATCTGGGACAGCTTACGAGCAGTACTTC
-	TRBJ1-1	-	TRBV5-6	CASSLSNMNTEAFF	TGTGCCAGCAGCTTGTCCAACATGAACACTGAAGCTTTCTTT
-	TRBJ2-1	-	TRBV4-1	CASSPPSGSTGDEQFF	TGCGCCAGCAGCCCCCCTTCCGGGTCCACGGGAGATGAGCAGTTCTTC
-	TRBJ2-5	TRBD1	TRBV29-1	CSVFTGVAKETQYF	TGCAGCGTTTTCACAGGGGTGGCCAAAGAGACCCAGTACTTC
-	TRBJ1-4	TRBD1	TRBV27	CASSPSQGRIEKLFF	TGTGCCAGCAGTCCCTCACAGGGGAGGATTGAAAAACTGTTTTTT
-	TRBJ1-1	TRBD1	TRBV4-3	CASSQDGTGYKQAFF	TGCGCCAGCAGCCAAGATGGGACAGGGTATAAACAAGCTTTCTTT
few	TRBJ1-6	-	TRBV5-6	CASSARDYFYNSPLHF	TGTGCCAGCAGCGCGCGTGACTACTTCTATAATTCACCCCTCCACTTT
-	TRBJ2-5	-	TRBV2	CASNGMGVETQYF	TGTGCCAGCAACGGTATGGGAGTCGAGACCCAGTACTTC
-	TRBJ1-1	-	TRBV6-4	CASSITQNTEAFF	TGTGCCAGCAGCATAACACAGAACACTGAAGCTTTCTTT
-	TRBJ1-3	-	TRBV5-6	CASSLSATGNTIYF	TGTGCCAGCAGCTTGAGTGCTACTGGAAACACCATATATTTT
-	TRBJ1-2	TRBD1	TRBV27	CASSPSGGVGGYTF	TGTGCCAGCAGCCCATCAGGGGGCGTCGGGGGCTACACCTTC